The clone carrying this T cell receptor beta chain came up many times. Antigen specificity is unknown. The junction departs from germline at one end; a sequencing error may be responsible. The draw of peripheral blood yielded about 10 milliliters from each donor. The data were obtained in a study of blood T cells in healthy people across ages. CDR1 is SEHNR and CDR2 is FQNEAQ in the germline V gene (reference sequence). CDR3 length: 13 amino acids. With a J-beta primer mix and a sample-barcoded 5' primer, a second PCR ran about 7 to 12 cycles. TCRdb reanalysed the 5' RACE reads using MiXCR and keeps one entry per CDR3 protein. This table holds approximately 2,000,000 distinct CDR3 sequences, approximately 39% found once. The study's findings and limits: Age brought a roughly linear fall in TCR beta diversity measured per million T cells. The study lacked donor CMV status, which possibly confounded expanded clonotype changes.

The specimen was blood. This TCR was sampled from a human donor in good health. The V and J genes are TRBV7-9 and TRBJ1-2, with no clear D. The CDR3 region is CASSFGDNYGYTF. The CDR3 region has the DNA TGCGCCAGCAGCTTCGGGGATAACTATGGCTACACCTTC.